This TCR beta chain was recorded in a study of shared clonotypes between healthy human individuals (dated by TCRdb to about 2020). In the study overall: Three men and two women, aged 18 to 49 years, made up the cohort. For each donor, three plates each were used for CD4 naive and CD4 memory, two plates were used for CD8 naive, and one plate was used for CD8 memory. To estimate repertoire size and how much clonotypes are shared between individuals, the study performed deep sequencing of blood TCR repertoires from a handful of healthy adults. Libraries were prepared and TCR repertoires were sequenced by different laboratories using diverse techniques, in order to increase sequencing depth and limit assay-specific biases. Each donor's leukapheresis produced roughly between roughly 0.85 and 9 billion PBMCs. Overall results and qualifications from the work: Because the study included a small number of donors, the genetic and exposure-history diversity represented was limited. Naive subsets generally had larger estimated clonotype richness than memory subsets did. Rarefaction of sorted-subset datasets indicated incomplete sequencing despite the large sequencing depth. Clonotypes shared by all four sorted-subset donors showed higher generation probabilities than non-shared clonotypes. Sharing across a few donors was observed for about 4.8% of naive CD4, under 4% of naive CD8, 2.3% of memory CD4, and about 0.38% of memory CD8 clonotypes. Sampling was restricted to blood, and TCR repertoires in tissues likely differ from the TCR repertoires found in blood. Pairwise subsampling indicated that sequencing depth was expected to affect the degree of clonotype sharing among donors.

CD8 naive samples were CD45RO-negative cells positively selected for CCR7, giving a CD45RA+CCR7+ population that excluded TemRA cells. The donors were healthy, HIV-negative adults with no recently reported acute infections or vaccinations. All donors were Caucasian adults living in Nashville, Tennessee, USA. Blood was obtained by leukapheresis, after which PBMCs were separated by Ficoll-Histopaque density gradient centrifugation and cryopreserved in liquid nitrogen vapor phase. Analytical flow cytometry was used to check the purity and quantity of every magnetically sorted T cell population. From each sorted fraction, genomic DNA was isolated and quantified by UV absorbance on a Nanodrop 2000c. Using the deep immunoSEQ assay, multiplex PCR amplified TCR CDR3 regions from genomic DNA. For each cell subset, the extracted genomic DNA was distributed evenly across all wells of several immunoSEQ 96-well plates, and each plate served as one replicate. Each replicate PCR for sorted subsets received around 200 ng genomic DNA, equal to roughly 30,000 T cell genomes. The purified libraries were quantified using a Qubit 3.0 fluorometer, sized with a Bioanalyzer 2100, and then quantified again using the KAPA Library Quantification kit. Each immunoSEQ 96-well plate was sequenced on its own single-read 150-cycle Illumina NextSeq 550 flow cell. The source study handled its data this way. Because the immunoSEQ output held only junctional sequences and lacked quality scores, the filtering could not match the filtering applied to full-length reads. To assign V/J genes and CDR3, sequences were annotated using PyIR, a Python wrapper for IgBLAST v1.9, with IMGT germline references. Any read was removed if the V/J assignment was weak (E-value above 1e-6), the CDR3 was missing, or the read contained stop codons, out-of-frame junctions, or ambiguous translated residues. V3J clonotypes were defined as sequences sharing an identical inferred V gene, J gene, and CDR3 amino acid sequence. Percentage overlap between repertoires was calculated by dividing the number of shared unique clonotypes by the size of the smaller repertoire. RTK rarefaction, the Chao1 estimator, and Recon v2.1 estimates of unobserved clonotypes were used to assess repertoire richness. Generation probabilities were computed with OLGA for all TCRbeta clonotypes obtained by the gDNA method from four donors. Here the immuneACCESS table is served through TCRdb, limited to in-frame sequences with V and J called. Missing clones are a known gap in these copies; in checked studies unresolved V genes cover under half, and the rest lacks a known reason. D and trimming come from the DNA, and the V and J calls and clone size come from that table. The sample table records hundreds of thousands of clones; about 97% of these occur just once. The biggest ten clones account for under 0.3% of the sample.

Counted from cysteine to phenylalanine, this CDR3 has 14 amino acids. The entry retains the CDR3 DNA only, 42 bases that are in frame from base 1. Germline trimming amounts to 3 bases on V and 6 bases on J, with 8 as the count of junction bases outside the gene matches. Sequences MNHEY (CDR1) and SMNVEV (CDR2) are obtained from the germline V gene (reference sequence). On this clone: Its antigen is still unknown. Base qualities are not at hand, and no much larger clone is one base apart.

The sequence was collected from a man younger than 45 in good health. The chain is assembled from TRBV27 and TRBJ2-7, with 7 bases matching TRBD1. Input material: naive CD8+ T cells sorted from blood. The sample's cell subset or site, from its label and the paper: CD45RA+CCR7+. The nucleotide sequence reads TGTGCCAGCAGTTTGAGGGGGCCCTCGGCCGAGCAGTACTTC. The encoded protein is CASSLRGPSAEQYF.